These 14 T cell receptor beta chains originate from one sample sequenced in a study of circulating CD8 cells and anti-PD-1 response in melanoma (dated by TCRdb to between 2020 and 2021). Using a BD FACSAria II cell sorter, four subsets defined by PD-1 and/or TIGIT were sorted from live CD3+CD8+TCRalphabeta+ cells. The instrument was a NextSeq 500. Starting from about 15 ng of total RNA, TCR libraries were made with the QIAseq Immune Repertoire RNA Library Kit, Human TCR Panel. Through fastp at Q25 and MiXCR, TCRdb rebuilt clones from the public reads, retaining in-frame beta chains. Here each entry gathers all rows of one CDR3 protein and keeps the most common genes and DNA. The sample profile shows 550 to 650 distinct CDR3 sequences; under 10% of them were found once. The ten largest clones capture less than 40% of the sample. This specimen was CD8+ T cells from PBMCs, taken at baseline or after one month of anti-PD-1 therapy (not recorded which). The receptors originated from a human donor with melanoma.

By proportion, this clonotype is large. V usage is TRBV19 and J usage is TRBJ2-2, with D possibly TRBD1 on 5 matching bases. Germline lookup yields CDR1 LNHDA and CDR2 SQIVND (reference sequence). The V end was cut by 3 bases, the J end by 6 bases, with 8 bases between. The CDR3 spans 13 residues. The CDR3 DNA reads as TGTGCCAGTAGTATGCAGGGCCCCGGGGAGCTGTTTTTT. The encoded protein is CASSMQGPGELFF.

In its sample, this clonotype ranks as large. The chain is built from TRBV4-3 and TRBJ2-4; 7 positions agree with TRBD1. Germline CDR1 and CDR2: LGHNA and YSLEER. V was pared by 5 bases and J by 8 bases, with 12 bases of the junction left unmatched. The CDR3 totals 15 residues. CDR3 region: CASSTNRGPSDIQYF. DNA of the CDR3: TGCGCCAGCAGCACGAACAGGGGTCCCTCTGACATTCAGTACTTC.

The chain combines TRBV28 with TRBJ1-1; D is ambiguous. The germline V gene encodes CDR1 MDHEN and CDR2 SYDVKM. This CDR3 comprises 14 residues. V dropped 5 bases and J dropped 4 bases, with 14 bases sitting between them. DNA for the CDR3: TGTGCCAGCAGTCCCAACTTAGGGCGCACTGAAGCTTTCTTT. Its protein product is CASSPNLGRTEAFF.

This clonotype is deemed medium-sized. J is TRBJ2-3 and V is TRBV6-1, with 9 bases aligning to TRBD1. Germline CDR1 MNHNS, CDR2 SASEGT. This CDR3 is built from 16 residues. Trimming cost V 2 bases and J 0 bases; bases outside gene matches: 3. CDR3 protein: CASSEQGTGSTDTQYF. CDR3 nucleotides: TGTGCCAGCAGTGAACAAGGGACAGGGAGCACAGATACGCAGTATTTT.

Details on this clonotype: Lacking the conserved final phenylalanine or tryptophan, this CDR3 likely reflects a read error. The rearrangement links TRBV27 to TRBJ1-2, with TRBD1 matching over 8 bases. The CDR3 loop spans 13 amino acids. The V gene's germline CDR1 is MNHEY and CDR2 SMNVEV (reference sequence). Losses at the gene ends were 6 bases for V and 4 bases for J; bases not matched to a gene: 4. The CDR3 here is CASSGDRSYGYTI. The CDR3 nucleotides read TGTGCCAGCAGCGGGGACAGGTCCTATGGCTACACCATC.

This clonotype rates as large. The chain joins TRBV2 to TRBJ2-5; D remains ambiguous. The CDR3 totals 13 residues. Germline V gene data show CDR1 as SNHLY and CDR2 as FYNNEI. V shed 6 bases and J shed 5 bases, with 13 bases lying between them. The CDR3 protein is CASSGAARETQYF. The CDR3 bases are TGTGCCAGCAGCGGAGCAGCTCGGGAGACCCAGTACTTC.

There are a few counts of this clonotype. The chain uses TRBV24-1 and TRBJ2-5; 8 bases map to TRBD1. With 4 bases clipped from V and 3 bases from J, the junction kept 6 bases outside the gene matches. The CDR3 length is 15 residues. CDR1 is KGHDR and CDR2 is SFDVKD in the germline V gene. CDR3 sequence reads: CATSDPTGVKETQYF. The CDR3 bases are TGTGCCACCAGTGACCCGACAGGGGTCAAAGAGACCCAGTACTTC.

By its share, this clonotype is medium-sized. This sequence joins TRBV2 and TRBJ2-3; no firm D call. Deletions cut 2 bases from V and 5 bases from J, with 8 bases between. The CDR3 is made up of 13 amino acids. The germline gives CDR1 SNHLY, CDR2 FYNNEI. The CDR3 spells CASSESMRDTQYF. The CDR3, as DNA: TGTGCCAGCAGTGAATCGATGAGAGATACGCAGTATTTT.

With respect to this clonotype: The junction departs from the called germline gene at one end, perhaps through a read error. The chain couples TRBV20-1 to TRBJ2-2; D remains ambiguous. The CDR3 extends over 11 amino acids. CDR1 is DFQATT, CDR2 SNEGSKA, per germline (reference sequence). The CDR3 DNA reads TGCAGTGCTTCGTCGACCGTGGAGCTGATTTTT. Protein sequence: CSASSTVELIF.

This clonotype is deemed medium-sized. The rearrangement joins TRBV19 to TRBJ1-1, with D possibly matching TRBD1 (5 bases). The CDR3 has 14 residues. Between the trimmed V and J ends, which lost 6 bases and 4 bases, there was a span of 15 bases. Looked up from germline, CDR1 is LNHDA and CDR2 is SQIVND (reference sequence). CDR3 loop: CASSLGETGTEAFF. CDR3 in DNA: TGTGCCAGTAGCCTAGGGGAGACGGGCACTGAAGCTTTCTTT.

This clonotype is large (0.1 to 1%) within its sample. CDR3 nucleotides: TGTGCCAGTAGTATAATCGTCGCGGGGGGCCGGGCCAAAAACATTCAGTACTTC. The encoded protein is CASSIIVAGGRAKNIQYF. The rearrangement links TRBV19 to TRBJ2-4; 8 nucleotides agree with TRBD2. The germline CDR1 and CDR2 sequences are LNHDA and SQIVND (reference sequence). The CDR3 loop spans 18 amino acids. Trimming cost V 2 bases and J 1 base; bases outside gene matches: 10.

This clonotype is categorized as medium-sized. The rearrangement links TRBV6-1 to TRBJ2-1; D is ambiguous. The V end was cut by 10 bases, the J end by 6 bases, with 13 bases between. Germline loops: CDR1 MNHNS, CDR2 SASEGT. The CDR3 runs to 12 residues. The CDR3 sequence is CAKPCSCNEQFF. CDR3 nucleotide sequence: TGTGCCAAGCCATGTTCATGCAATGAGCAGTTCTTC.

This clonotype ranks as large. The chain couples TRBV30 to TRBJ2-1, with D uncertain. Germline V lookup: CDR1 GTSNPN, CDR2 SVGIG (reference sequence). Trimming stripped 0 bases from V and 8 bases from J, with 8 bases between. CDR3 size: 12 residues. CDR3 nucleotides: TGTGCCTGGAGTGTACTCGGACATGAGCAGTTCTTC. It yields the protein CAWSVLGHEQFF.

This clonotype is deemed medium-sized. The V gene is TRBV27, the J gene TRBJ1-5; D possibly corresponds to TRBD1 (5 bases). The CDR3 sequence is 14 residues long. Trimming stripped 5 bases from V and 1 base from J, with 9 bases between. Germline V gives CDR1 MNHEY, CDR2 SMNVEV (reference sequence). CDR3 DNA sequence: TGTGCCAGCAGTCACCGGGACAGCAATCAGCCCCAGCATTTT. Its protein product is CASSHRDSNQPQHF.